This T cell receptor (beta chain) was recovered during a study of blood T cell repertoires in COVID-19. In the study overall: The samples span acute and convalescent COVID-19 from the United States, Italy and Spain. The analysed material was cDNA or gDNA that came from T cells, B-cell-depleted T cells, or PBMCs.

Authors' processing steps: Amplified reference gene primers provided the basis for estimating nucleated cell counts. Clones were read by immunoSEQ multiplex PCR, and TCRdb kept only the in-frame ones, dropping some. V and J calls and clone size are those listed in that table; D and trimming were worked out from the DNA. Of hundreds of thousands of clones listed, approximately 89% were seen once; the top ten hold about a tenth. One Seattle source followed patients from active infection through their disease course. The CDR3 has 15 residues. The V gene's germline CDR1 is LNHDA and CDR2 SQIVND (reference sequence). V trimming: 6 bases; J trimming: 3 bases; junction bases outside the gene matches: 10.

Sequencing was performed on peripheral blood. This rearrangement joins TRBV19 to TRBJ2-7; 8 nucleotides agree with TRBD2. The TCR sequence derives from an older woman with COVID-19, enrolled during active disease. CDR3 residues: CASSKDRTSFYEQYF. CDR3 nucleotide sequence: TGTGCCAGTAGCAAGGACCGGACTAGCTTCTACGAGCAGTACTTC.